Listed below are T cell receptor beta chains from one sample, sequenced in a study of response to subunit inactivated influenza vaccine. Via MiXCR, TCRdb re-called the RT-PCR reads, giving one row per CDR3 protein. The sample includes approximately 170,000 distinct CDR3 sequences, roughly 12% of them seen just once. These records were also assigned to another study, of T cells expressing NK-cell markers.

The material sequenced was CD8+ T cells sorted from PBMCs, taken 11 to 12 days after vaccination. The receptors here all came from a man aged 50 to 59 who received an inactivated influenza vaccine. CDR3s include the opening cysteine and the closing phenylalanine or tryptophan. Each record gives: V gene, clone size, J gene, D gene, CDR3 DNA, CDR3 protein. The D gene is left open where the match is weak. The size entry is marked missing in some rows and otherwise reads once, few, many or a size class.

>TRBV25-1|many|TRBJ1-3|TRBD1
TGTGCCAGCAGTGATACAGGGGGCTCGAACACCATATATTTT
CASSDTGGSNTIYF
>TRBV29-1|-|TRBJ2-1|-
-
CSVEGVGGTASLDNEQFF
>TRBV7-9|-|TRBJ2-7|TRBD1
TGTGCCAGCAGCTTCCTCGACAGGGTTGACTCCTACGAGCAGTACTTC
CASSFLDRVDSYEQYF
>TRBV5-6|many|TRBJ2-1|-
TGTGCCAGCAGCCCGATTGCGGAGGCCCCCAATGAGCAGTTCTTC
CASSPIAEAPNEQFF
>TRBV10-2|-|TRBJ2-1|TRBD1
TGCGCCAGCATCTCACCCGGGACAGGGATCTATGAGCAGTTCTTC
CASISPGTGIYEQFF
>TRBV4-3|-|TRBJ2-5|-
TGCGCCAGCAGCCGAGACCCGGGGCAAGGAGAGACCCAGTACTTC
CASSRDPGQGETQYF
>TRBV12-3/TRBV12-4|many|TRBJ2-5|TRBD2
TGTGCCAGCAGCCCCCCTGGACTAGCGGAGACCAGAGAGACCCAGTACTTC
CASSPPGLAETRETQYF
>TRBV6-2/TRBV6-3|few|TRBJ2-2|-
TGTGCCAGCAGTTCGAGTCGCTTAGGGGAGCTGTTTTTT
CASSSSRLGELFF
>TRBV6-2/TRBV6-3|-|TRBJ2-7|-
TGTGCCAGCGGTTCCTTGGGGGCTTCCTACGAGCAGTACTTC
CASGSLGASYEQYF
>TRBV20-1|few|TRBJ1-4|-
TGCAGTGCTAGTTTGGGCGGATACAATGAAAAACTGTTTTTT
CSASLGGYNEKLFF